The following is a T cell receptor (beta chain) sequence with its context. This clonotype was seen only once. Its target antigen remains unknown. A far bigger clonotype differs at one base, so this is likely a read error. The time point label on this specimen signifies: after trial treatment. Per the publication, the treatment or condition label means: LDRT plus nivolumab, ipilimumab, low-dose cyclophosphamide and aspirin (RACIN trial). The donors came from RACIN, which was a single-arm phase I dose-escalation trial that paired nivolumab and ipilimumab with aspirin, low-dose cyclophosphamide and low-dose radiotherapy. Patients with advanced, TIL-negative solid tumors were considered eligible. The CDR3 contains 14 residues, cysteine and phenylalanine counted. The sequence is cut down to CDR3 DNA, 42 bases in frame from base 1. The data stem from a study of low-dose radiotherapy and immunotherapy resistance in tumors (dated by TCRdb to between 2021 and 2023). The study in broad terms: In Cohort 1, each fraction delivered 0.5 Gy every 2 weeks, and the prescribed total PTV dose was 6.5 Gy. Patients took aspirin 300 mg orally once daily for four cycles, starting on cycle 1 day 1. Nivolumab and ipilimumab were both given intravenously, with nivolumab at a 240 mg flat dose every two weeks and ipilimumab at 1 mg/kg every six weeks. Eight patients were included in the translational analysis: three from the first dose cohort and the first five from the second dose cohort. Superscript III and a set of TRAV- and TRBV-specific primers were used to synthesize first-strand cDNA, so that both TCRalpha and TCRbeta chains were covered. In Cohort 2, 1 Gy per fraction was delivered every two weeks, for a total of 13 Gy over 26 weeks. Trial participants were not randomized into treatment groups. Cyclophosphamide 200 mg/m2 was administered intravenously every two weeks, one day before each radiation and immunotherapy administration.

Sequencing instrument: Illumina HiSeq 2500. An approximately 20-cycle PCR with Phusion amplified the TCRs, pairing a constant-region primer with the adapter that was attached to the V primers. Isolated mRNA was amplified with the MessageAmp II aRNA Amplification Kit, using an approximately 17-hour in vitro transcription at 37°C. mRNA for TCR sequencing was isolated with the Dynabeads mRNA DIRECT Purification Kit. Indexed Illumina adapters were added in a second roughly 25-cycle Phusion PCR, and the resulting products were purified with AMPure XP beads. Regarding the original processing steps: Custom Perl scripts pooled TCR sequences encoding the same protein, removed out-of-frame sequences and computed each clonotype's abundance. The analysis excluded TCR sequences that were supported by just one read. Among the metrics used to describe the repertoires were Shannon entropy, Gini index, clonality, richness, and the frequency of TCRs shared between repertoires. The public reads were quality trimmed at Q25 with fastp and then assembled into clones with MiXCR by TCRdb, keeping productive beta chains. Rows with a matching CDR3 protein are joined into one entry that keeps the most common DNA and genes. For this entry, the V and J calls and clone size follow TCRdb and not the study's own pipeline. This sample lists roughly 50,000 distinct CDR3 sequences; roughly 33% were detected once. Approximately 7.6% of the sample rests with the top ten.

The sequence links TRBV5-3 to TRBJ2-7, with 7 junctional bases fitting TRBD2. TRBV5-3 belongs to the ORF category, with a function that is uncertain. The specimen was PBMCs, collected after low-dose radiotherapy plus immunotherapy. This TCR was sampled from a male donor with rectosigmoid adenocarcinoma. The CDR3 region has the sequence CASSLSIAGYEQYF. The DNA sequence is given as TGTGCCAGCAGCTTATCTATAGCGGGCTATGAGCAGTACTTC.